Below, 19 T cell receptor beta chains from the same sample are listed, as sequenced in a study of blood T cell repertoires in COVID-19. Using immunoSEQ multiplex PCR, the repertoire was profiled, and TCRdb retains in-frame clones only, with some absent. The repertoire has 150,000 or so clones, approximately 86% of them found once; the top ten carry around 8.2%. What was sequenced was peripheral blood. Receptor source: a man in his sixties with acute or convalescent COVID-19.

V gene TRBV7-9 combines with J gene TRBJ1-2; possible D gene TRBD1, 5 bases. This CDR3 is 14 amino acids long. V was cut by 6 bases and J by 8 bases, with 19 bases left in between. The V gene's germline CDR1 is SEHNR and CDR2 FQNEAQ (reference sequence). In DNA form, the CDR3 reads TGTGCCAGCAGTCACAAGGGGCAGGGTAGAGGCTACACCTTC. Its translation: CASSHKGQGRGYTF.

The chain couples TRBV6-5 to TRBJ1-6, with D possibly TRBD1 on 5 matching bases. CDR3 length: 14 amino acids. CDR1 is MNHEY, CDR2 SVGAGI, per germline. V shed 6 bases and J shed 7 bases, with 13 bases lying between them. The DNA of the CDR3 is TGTGCCAGCAGCCCGGGGGGGGGAAATTCACCCCTCCACTTT. Translation gives CASSPGGGNSPLHF.

The chain combines TRBV6-4 with TRBJ2-1; no firm D call. This CDR3 has 14 amino acids. The V end lost 6 bases, the J end lost 5 bases, and 14 bases lay between the germline ends. Looked up from germline, CDR1 is MRHNA and CDR2 is SNTAGT. This CDR3 is CASSSTPGNNEQFF. CDR3 bases: TGTGCCAGCAGCTCAACCCCAGGTAACAATGAGCAGTTCTTC.

The chain employs TRBV7-6 and TRBJ1-4; 9 nucleotides agree with TRBD1. Losses at the gene ends were 4 bases for V and 3 bases for J; bases not matched to a gene: 6. CDR1 is SGHVS and CDR2 is FNYEAQ in the germline V gene. This CDR3 is built from 16 residues. The CDR3 coding sequence is TGTGCCAGCAGCTACGGGACAGGGCGGGCTAATGAAAAACTGTTTTTT. Residues: CASSYGTGRANEKLFF.

The chain joins TRBV3-1 (or the pseudogene TRBV3-2) to TRBJ2-7; possibly TRBD2 for D (7 bases). In germline, CDR1 is LGHDT, CDR2 YNNKEL (reference sequence). This CDR3 has 18 amino acids. Trimming pared 7 bases from V and 3 bases from J, leaving 28 bases between. The CDR3 sequence is CASISGAKRTRVSYEQYF. In DNA form, the CDR3 reads TGTGCCAGCATCTCAGGGGCAAAAAGGACTAGGGTGAGCTACGAGCAGTACTTC.

This clone was found a few times. The rearrangement links TRBV5-1 to TRBJ1-1, with TRBD1 matching 7 bases. The CDR3 runs to 15 residues. The germline gives CDR1 SGHRS, CDR2 YFSETQ. V gave up 3 bases and J gave up 1 base; unmatched junction bases: 6. The CDR3 nucleotides read TGCGCCAGCAGCTCGACAGGGAATGGGAACACTGAAGCTTTCTTT. This sequence encodes CASSSTGNGNTEAFF.

This clone was seen only a few times. J is TRBJ2-1 and V is TRBV30; D perhaps matches TRBD1 (5 bases). CDR1 GTSNPN and CDR2 SVGIG come from the germline V gene (reference sequence). The CDR3 runs to 12 residues. CDR3 sequence reads: CSLSGPDNEQFF. The CDR3 DNA reads TGTTCCCTCTCAGGGCCCGACAATGAGCAGTTCTTC.

This chain joins TRBV7-8 and TRBJ2-2, with 8 positions matching TRBD2. The V gene end was trimmed by 6 bases and the J gene end by 7 bases; junction bases not matched to a gene: 10. This CDR3 spans 15 amino acids. Looked up from germline, CDR1 is SGHVS and CDR2 is FQNEAQ. The CDR3, as DNA: TGTGCCAGCAGTTCGTCGGGAGGGGGTGGCGGGGAGCTGTTTTTT. Translated, it gives CASSSSGGGGGELFF.

This chain links TRBV6-5 with TRBJ1-4, with D possibly TRBD1 on 6 matching bases. CDR3 length: 14 amino acids. Deletions cut 2 bases from V and 8 bases from J, with 12 bases between. Germline CDR1 is MNHEY and CDR2 is SVGAGI. The CDR3 sequence is CASSYGGASEKLFF. CDR3 coding DNA: TGTGCCAGCAGTTACGGGGGGGCGAGCGAAAAACTGTTTTTT.

The chain has TRBV14 and TRBJ2-3, with 12 bases identical to TRBD2. CDR1 is SGHDN and CDR2 is FVKESK in the germline V gene. This CDR3 spans 16 amino acids. V was pared by 4 bases and J by 1 base, with 3 bases of the junction left unmatched. CDR3 in amino acids: CASSPWTSGGTDTQYF. DNA of the CDR3: TGTGCCAGCAGCCCTTGGACTAGCGGGGGCACAGATACGCAGTATTTT.

A note on this clone: Other nucleotide sequences from this sample produce the same CDR3. The V call is TRBV19, the J call TRBJ2-7; no firm D call. Germline values: CDR1 LNHDA, CDR2 SQIVND (reference sequence). This CDR3 contains 14 residues. Trimming removed 3 bases at V and 1 base at J, with 10 bases between. This CDR3 reads CASSIGGSSYEQYF. Written as DNA, the CDR3 is TGTGCCAGTAGTATCGGCGGTTCTTCCTACGAGCAGTACTTC.

The chain recombines TRBV28 with TRBJ1-3, with a weak D call TRBD1 (5 bases). The germline CDR1 and CDR2 sequences are MDHEN and SYDVKM. This CDR3 has 13 residues. With 4 bases removed from V and 3 bases from J, the gap between germline ends came to 7 bases. DNA of the CDR3: TGTGCCAGCAGTTCGGGGGATGGAAACACCATATATTTT. Protein product: CASSSGDGNTIYF. The entire variable domain, with the rest obtained from reference TRBV28 and TRBJ1-3, is as follows: DVKVTQSSRYLVKRTGEKVFLECVQDMDHENMFWYRQDPGLGLRLIYFSYDVKMKEKGDIPEGYSVSREKKERFSLILESASTNQTSMYLCASSSGDGNTIYFGEGSWLTVV.

This clone has a single count. V usage is TRBV12-1 and J usage is TRBJ1-2. TRBV12-1 is marked as a pseudogene. The CDR3 contains 14 residues. The CDR3: CASSSSSVLLGYTF. The DNA of the CDR3 is TGTGCCAGCAGCTCCTCCTCTGTTTTACTTGGCTACACCTTC.

The gene calls are TRBV13 and TRBJ2-7; TRBD2 matches at 8 bases. The CDR3 spans 13 residues. Looked up from germline, CDR1 is PRHDT and CDR2 is FYEKMQ (reference sequence). J was trimmed by 3 bases and V by 5 bases; bases with no gene match: 3. CDR3 region: CASSPGTSYEQYF. In DNA, the CDR3 is TGTGCCAGCAGCCCCGGGACTAGCTACGAGCAGTACTTC.

The chain is built from TRBV28 and TRBJ1-5; 7 bases agree with TRBD1. Trimming removed 6 bases from V and 4 bases from J; junction bases left unmatched: 12. CDR1 and CDR2 (germline): MDHEN, SYDVKM. This CDR3 comprises 16 residues. The CDR3 protein is CASSLLDRVGNQPQHF. CDR3 nucleotides: TGTGCCAGCAGCTTACTTGACAGGGTGGGAAATCAGCCCCAGCATTTT.

The chain combines TRBV24-1 with TRBJ1-5, with D perhaps TRBD1 (5 bases). This CDR3 region has 16 residues. From germline, CDR1 is KGHDR and CDR2 SFDVKD. V lost 3 bases and J 7 bases, leaving 18 bases between the germline ends. The CDR3 here is CATSDPRDSAGQPQHF. Written as DNA, the CDR3 is TGTGCCACCAGTGATCCTCGGGACTCCGCTGGGCAGCCCCAGCATTTT.

The chain uses TRBV29-1 and TRBJ2-2; perhaps TRBD2 as D (5 bases). Deletions cut 2 bases from V and 7 bases from J, with 17 bases between. The CDR3 has 15 amino acids. Germline-derived CDR1 and CDR2 are SQVTM and ANQGSEA. CDR3 nucleotide sequence: TGCAGCGTTGAATGGGCGGGTAGTGGAGTCGGGGAGCTGTTTTTT. Its protein is CSVEWAGSGVGELFF.

The rearrangement links TRBV24-1 to TRBJ2-2; 7 bases are shared with TRBD1. Germline V gene lookup returns CDR1 KGHDR and CDR2 SFDVKD. This CDR3 contains 18 residues. Trimming cost V 7 bases and J 4 bases; bases outside gene matches: 17. The DNA for the CDR3 is TGTGCCACCAGCCCACAGGGGTCTCGGGCCGTGGCCACCGGGGAGCTGTTTTTT. Its protein is CATSPQGSRAVATGELFF.

V usage is TRBV28 and J usage is TRBJ1-2, with TRBD1 identical over 10 bases. The CDR3 extends over 14 amino acids. The germline gives CDR1 MDHEN, CDR2 SYDVKM. The trim removed 6 bases at V and 4 bases at J, leaving 5 bases unmatched. Written as DNA, the CDR3 is TGTGCCAGCAGCAAGACAGGGGGCTCCTATGGCTACACCTTC. It translates to CASSKTGGSYGYTF.